This entry describes one TCR beta chain. Thawed PBMCs were FACS-sorted into unstimulated CD4+CD25+CD127- regulatory T cells, CD4+CD25- non-regulatory cells, CD4 and CD8 cells. These data come from a study of Tregs in tolerant kidney transplant recipients. Germline CDR1 reads SGHNT; CDR2 reads YYREEE (reference sequence). V was trimmed by 0 bases and J by 2 bases, leaving 6 bases between them. This CDR3 has 13 residues. Produced via immunoSEQ multiplex PCR; TCRdb's table is partial and in-frame only. The data contain 15,000 to 17,000 clones, 85% to 95% of them singletons. The chain joins TRBV5-4 to TRBJ2-7, with D unclear. The receptor's source is a human donor in good health. The sample consisted of CD8+ T cells from blood. The CDR3 DNA is TGTGCCAGCAGCTTGGGGTCACCCTACGAGCAGTACTTC. This encodes CASSLGSPYEQYF.